These 3 T cell receptor beta chains came from one sample sequenced in a study of T cells in Graves' hyperthyroidism and ophthalmopathy. TCR beta CDR3 regions were amplified from RNA. Primed by the HTBI set, a first-round RT-PCR was run on the TCR CDR3. TCRdb used MiXCR to reprocess the multiplex PCR reads, holding one entry per CDR3 protein. The data contain 450,000 to 650,000 distinct CDR3 sequences, less than 25% of them singletons. The sequenced sample consisted of blood. The receptor set was obtained from a man between 18 and 35 years old with Graves' hyperthyroidism.

The chain employs TRBV5-1 and TRBJ1-5; D is unclear. There are 15 residues in the CDR3. V lost 0 bases, J lost 5 bases, and 12 bases lay in between. Germline V gene lookup returns CDR1 SGHRS and CDR2 YFSETQ. This chain's CDR3 is CASSLDGTEYQPQHF. CDR3 in DNA: TGCGCCAGCAGCTTGGATGGAACCGAATATCAGCCCCAGCATTTT.

As for this clonotype: The junction does not match germline at one end; this may be a read error. This sequence joins TRBV7-6 and TRBJ2-4, with D possibly TRBD2 on 5 matching bases. The CDR3 has 14 residues. Germline CDR1 reads SGHVS; CDR2 reads FNYEAQ. The DNA for the CDR3 is TGTGTCAGCATCTTAGTACGGGGAGCGGACATTCAGTACTTC. Encoded protein: CVSILVRGADIQYF.

The V call is TRBV20-1, the J call TRBJ2-2, with 7 bases aligning to TRBD2. Germline V gene data show CDR1 as DFQATT and CDR2 as SNEGSKA (reference sequence). Trimming removed 0 bases from V and 5 bases from J; junction bases left unmatched: 6. The CDR3 has 15 residues. The CDR3 loop reads CSAREGTIRTGELFF. As DNA, the CDR3 is TGCAGTGCTAGAGAGGGGACTATTAGGACCGGGGAGCTGTTTTTT.